This TCR beta chain appears in the sequencing data of a study of breast tumors, draining lymph nodes, adjacent tissues. Study-level results: Findings are consistent with lymph node origin and intratumoral expansion of most tumor T cells. Compared with lymph nodes, tumors were less diverse; compared with nontumor tissue, more. That most tumor T cells come from lymph nodes remained unproven. Compared with basal-like, luminal-like tumors shared significantly more repertoire with nontumor tissue.

TCRdb re-derived calls from the multiplex PCR reads in MiXCR, one entry per CDR3 protein. The sample comprises about 200,000 distinct CDR3 sequences, 31% of which are singletons, and over 4% rests with the top ten. The CDR3 runs 15 residues. In germline, CDR1 is SGHVS, CDR2 FQNEAQ. V lost 5 bases to trimming and J lost 5 bases, with 15 bases between them. This clonotype was seen at least ten times. Antigen unknown. Samples came from axillary lymph nodes draining the breast cancer. The source is a female donor with breast cancer. Some clones in this sample may be carry-over from other donors' samples. Specimen: axillary lymph node tissue. The chain has TRBV7-8 and TRBJ1-4; no reliable D call. DNA of the CDR3: TGTGCCAGCAGCCCCTCACAGCGGAAGAATGAAAAACTGTTTTTT. Protein product: CASSPSQRKNEKLFF.